The clone carrying this T cell receptor (beta chain) was seen more than once but under ten times. V gave up 4 bases and J gave up 8 bases, with 14 bases separating them. The germline gives CDR1 LNHDA, CDR2 SQIVND (reference sequence). There are 14 residues in the CDR3. These data belong to a study of patients and donors after allogeneic stem cell transplantation. From the RT-PCR reads, TCRdb called clonotypes with MiXCR, one entry per CDR3 protein. The sample lists hundreds of thousands of distinct CDR3 sequences; about a sixth were seen once. The sample was blood, either unsorted or a sorted T cell fraction (not recorded which). The TCR comes from a human donor who was either an allogeneic HSCT recipient or a stem cell or donor lymphocyte infusion donor (not recorded which). It is not recorded whose cells these are; they may come from a transplant donor. The rearrangement links TRBV19 to TRBJ1-4, with D perhaps TRBD1 (5 bases). CDR3 loop: CASSTGGVGEKLFF. For the CDR3, the DNA is TGTGCCAGTAGTACCGGGGGGGTGGGCGAAAAACTGTTTTTT.